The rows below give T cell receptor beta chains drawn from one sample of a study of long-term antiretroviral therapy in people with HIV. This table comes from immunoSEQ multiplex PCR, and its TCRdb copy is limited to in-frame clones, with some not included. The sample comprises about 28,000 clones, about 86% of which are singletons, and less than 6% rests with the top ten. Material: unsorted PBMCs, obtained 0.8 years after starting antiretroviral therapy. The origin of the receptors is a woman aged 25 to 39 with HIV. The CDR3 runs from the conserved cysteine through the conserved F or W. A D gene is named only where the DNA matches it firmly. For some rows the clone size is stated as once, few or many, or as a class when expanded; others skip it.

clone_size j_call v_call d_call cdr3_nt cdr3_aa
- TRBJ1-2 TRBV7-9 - TGTGCCAGTGAGCAGGGAACTAACTATGGCTACACCTTC CASEQGTNYGYTF
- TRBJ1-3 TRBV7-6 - TGTGCCAGCAGCTTATCAGGGCACTCTGGAAACACCATATATTTT CASSLSGHSGNTIYF
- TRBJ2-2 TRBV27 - TGTGCCAGCAGTTCCTACAGTGGCGGGGAGCTGTTTTTT CASSSYSGGELFF
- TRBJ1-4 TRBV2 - TGTGCCAGCAGTGAACTGAGATCAACTAATGAAAAACTGTTTTTT CASSELRSTNEKLFF
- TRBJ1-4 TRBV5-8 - TGTGCCAGCAGAGCGGCAGCAACTAATGAAAAACTGTTTTTT CASRAAATNEKLFF
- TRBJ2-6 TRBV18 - TGTGCCAGCTCACCGAATCGAATCGCGGGGGCCAACGTCCTGACTTTC CASSPNRIAGANVLTF
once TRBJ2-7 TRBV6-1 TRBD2 TGTGCCAGCAACCAACTAGCGGGTAACTACGAGCAGTACTTC CASNQLAGNYEQYF
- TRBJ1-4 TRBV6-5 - TGTGCCAGCAGTTACACAATTTCCGCAACTAATGAAAAACTGTTTTTT CASSYTISATNEKLFF
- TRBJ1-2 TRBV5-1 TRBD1 TGCGCCAGCAGCTTGGCCGCCCCGGGACAGGGCGGCTACACCTTC CASSLAAPGQGGYTF
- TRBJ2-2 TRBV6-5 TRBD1 TGTGCCAGCGGGACAGGAGTCAACACCGGGGAGCTGTTTTTT CASGTGVNTGELFF
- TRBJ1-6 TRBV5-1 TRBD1 TGCGCCAGCAGCTTAACGGGACAGGGGGCTACACCCCTCCACTTT CASSLTGQGATPLHF
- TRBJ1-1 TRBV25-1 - TGTGCCAGCAGTGAGCAGGAAATGAACACTGAAGCTTTCTTT CASSEQEMNTEAFF
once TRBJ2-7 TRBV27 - TGTACCGCGGGGTCCTACGAGCAGTACTTC CTAGSYEQYF
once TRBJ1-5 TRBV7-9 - TGTGCCAGCAGCTGGGGGAGGGGGGCCAATCAGCCCCAGCATTTT CASSWGRGANQPQHF
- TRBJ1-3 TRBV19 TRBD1 TGTGCCAGTAGGTCGACCGGGACAGGGGTTAAAACCATATATTTT CASRSTGTGVKTIYF
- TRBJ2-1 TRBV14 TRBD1 TGTGCCAGCAGCCAAAGGGGGGACAGGGGGCCGAATGAGCAGTTCTTC CASSQRGDRGPNEQFF
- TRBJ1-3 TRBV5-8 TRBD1 TGTGCCAGCAGCGCCCGGACAGGGGGAAACACCATATATTTT CASSARTGGNTIYF
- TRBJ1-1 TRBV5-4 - TGTGCCAGCAGCGCCGGGACTTTCGGGAACACTGAAGCTTTCTTT CASSAGTFGNTEAFF
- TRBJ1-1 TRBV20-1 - TGCAGTGCTGAAACTAGGACTGAAGCTTTCTTT CSAETRTEAFF
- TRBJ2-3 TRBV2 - TGTGCCAGCATAGGCACTCTAGATACGCAGTATTTT CASIGTLDTQYF
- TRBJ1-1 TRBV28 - TGTGCCAGCCTTTGGAACACTGAAGCTTTCTTT CASLWNTEAFF
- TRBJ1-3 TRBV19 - TGTGCCAGTAGTATACTCGAGGCGAGGACCTCTGGAAACACCATATATTTT CASSILEARTSGNTIYF
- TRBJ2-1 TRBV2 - TGTGCCAGCAGTTGGGACCATCGGTTCTTC CASSWDHRFF
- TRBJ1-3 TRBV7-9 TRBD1 TGTGCCAGCAGCCCCTTGGTTGACAGGGATCTACGGTTT CASSPLVDRDLRF
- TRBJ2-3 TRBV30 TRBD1 TGTGCCTGGAGTGTTGGGACAGACACAGATACGCAGTATTTT CAWSVGTDTDTQYF
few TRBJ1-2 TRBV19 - TGTGCCAGTAGTTTGGAAGCCTACTATGGCTACACCTTC CASSLEAYYGYTF
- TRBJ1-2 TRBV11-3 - TGTGCCAGCAGCCCCCCCCCAGGGCTGAGATATGGCTACACCTTC CASSPPPGLRYGYTF
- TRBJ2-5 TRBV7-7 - TGTGCCAGCAGCTTAGATTGGAGGGGAGAAGAGACCCAGTACTTC CASSLDWRGEETQYF
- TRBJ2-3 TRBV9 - TGTGCCAGCAGCGTAGTGGAAGGGGCGTTTGATACGCAGTATTTT CASSVVEGAFDTQYF
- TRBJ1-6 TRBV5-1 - TGCGCCCCCATAGGCCCACGGAATTCACCCCTCCACTTT CAPIGPRNSPLHF
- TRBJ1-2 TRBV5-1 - TGCGCCAGCAGCTTGGCGATCGGCCCTGGCGGCTACACCTTC CASSLAIGPGGYTF
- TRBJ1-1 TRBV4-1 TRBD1 TGCGCCAGCAAGGAGGGGGCATTTAACACTGAAGCTTTCTTT CASKEGAFNTEAFF
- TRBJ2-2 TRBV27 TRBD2 TGTGCCAGCGGTAGCGGGATAAACACCGGGGAGCTGTTTTTT CASGSGINTGELFF
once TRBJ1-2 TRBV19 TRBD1 TGTGCCAGTAGTATAAGGGACAGGGGCCGTATTTTCTACACCTTC CASSIRDRGRIFYTF
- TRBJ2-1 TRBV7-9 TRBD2 TGTGCCAGCAGCTTAAGACGGGGCGCGGGGGATGAGCAGTTCTTC CASSLRRGAGDEQFF
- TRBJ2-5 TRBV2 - TGTGCCAGCAGAAAAGAGGGGGCCCAGTACTTC CASRKEGAQYF
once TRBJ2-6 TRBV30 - TGTGCCTGGAGTTTGAAAAGGGAAACTGGGGCCAACGTCCTGACTTTC CAWSLKRETGANVLTF
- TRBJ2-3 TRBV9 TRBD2 TGTGCCAGCAGCACCGTAGCGGGGGTAGATACGCAGTATTTT CASSTVAGVDTQYF
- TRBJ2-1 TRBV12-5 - TGTGCTAGTGGTTTGGTACTACAGGGACAAGCCCAGCAGTTCTTC CASGLVLQGQAQQFF
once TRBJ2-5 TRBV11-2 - TGTGCCAGCAGCCACGCCCAGGAGACCCAGTACTTC CASSHAQETQYF
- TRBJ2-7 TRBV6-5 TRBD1 TGTGCCAGCAGACGCCGGGACAGCTCCTACGAGCAGTACTTC CASRRRDSSYEQYF
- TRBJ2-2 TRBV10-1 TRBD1 TGCGCCAGCACGGGACAGAGCTCCACCGGGGAGCTGTTTTTT CASTGQSSTGELFF
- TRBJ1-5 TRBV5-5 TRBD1 TGTGCCAGCAGCTTGGTACAGGGGGTAACTCAGCCCCAGCATTTT CASSLVQGVTQPQHF